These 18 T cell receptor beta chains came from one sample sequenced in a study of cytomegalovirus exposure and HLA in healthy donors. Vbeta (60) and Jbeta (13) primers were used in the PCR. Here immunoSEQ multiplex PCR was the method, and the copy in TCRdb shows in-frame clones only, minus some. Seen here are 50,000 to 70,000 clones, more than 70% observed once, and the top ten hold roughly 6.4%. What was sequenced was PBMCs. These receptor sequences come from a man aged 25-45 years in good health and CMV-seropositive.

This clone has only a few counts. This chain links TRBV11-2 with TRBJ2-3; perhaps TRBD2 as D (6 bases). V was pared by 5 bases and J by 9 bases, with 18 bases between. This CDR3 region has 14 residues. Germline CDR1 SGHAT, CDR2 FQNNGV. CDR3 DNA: TGTGCCAGCAGCACCCCGCGGGGAAGGCAGACGCAGTATTTT. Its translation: CASSTPRGRQTQYF.

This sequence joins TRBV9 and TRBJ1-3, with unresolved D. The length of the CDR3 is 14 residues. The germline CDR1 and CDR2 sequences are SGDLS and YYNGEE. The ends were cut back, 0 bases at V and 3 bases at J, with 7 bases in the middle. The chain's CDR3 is CASSVERDGNTIYF. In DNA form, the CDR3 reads TGTGCCAGCAGCGTAGAGAGAGATGGAAACACCATATATTTT.

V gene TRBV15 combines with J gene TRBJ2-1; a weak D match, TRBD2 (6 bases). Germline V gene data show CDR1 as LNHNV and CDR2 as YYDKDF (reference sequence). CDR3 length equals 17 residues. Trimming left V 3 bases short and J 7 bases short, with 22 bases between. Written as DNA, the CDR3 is TGTGCCACCAGCAGTCTCTTATGGGCCCTCGGGGGAAATGAGCAGTTCTTC. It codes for CATSSLLWALGGNEQFF.

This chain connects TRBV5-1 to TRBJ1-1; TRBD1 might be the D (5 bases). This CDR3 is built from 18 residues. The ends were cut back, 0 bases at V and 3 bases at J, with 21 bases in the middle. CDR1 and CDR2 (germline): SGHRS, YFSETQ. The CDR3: CASSLAGIGISGDTEAFF. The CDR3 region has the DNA TGCGCCAGCAGCTTGGCCGGGATCGGGATATCGGGGGACACTGAAGCTTTCTTT.

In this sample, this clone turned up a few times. The CDR3 region has the DNA TGTGCCAGCGCGACAGGGGGCACTGAAGCTTTCTTT. Its protein product is CASATGGTEAFF. The V and J genes are TRBV2 and TRBJ1-1; 9 positions agree with TRBD1. CDR3 length: 12 residues. CDR1 and CDR2 from the germline V gene are SNHLY and FYNNEI. Unmatched junction bases numbered 2, after V lost 8 bases and J lost 4 bases.

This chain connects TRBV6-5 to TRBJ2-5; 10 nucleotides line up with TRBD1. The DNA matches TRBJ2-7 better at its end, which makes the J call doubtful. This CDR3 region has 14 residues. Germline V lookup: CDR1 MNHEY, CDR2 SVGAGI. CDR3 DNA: TGTGCCAGCTCCTCCCCGGGACAGGGGTACGAGCAGTACTTC. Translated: CASSSPGQGYEQYF.

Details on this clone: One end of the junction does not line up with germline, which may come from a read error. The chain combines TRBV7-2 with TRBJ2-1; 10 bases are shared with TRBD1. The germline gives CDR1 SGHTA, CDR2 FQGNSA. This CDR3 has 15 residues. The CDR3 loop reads CAGSSPGTGVGEQFF. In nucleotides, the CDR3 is TGTGCCGGCAGCTCGCCCGGGACAGGGGTGGGTGAGCAGTTCTTC.

CDR3 sequence: CASSLTGIYGYTF. The CDR3 DNA reads as TGTGCCAGCAGCTTAACAGGGATCTATGGCTACACCTTC. The rearrangement uses TRBV7-2 and TRBJ1-2, with a weak D call TRBD1 (6 bases). V was shortened by 2 bases and J by 4 bases, with 8 bases between the two germline ends. Germline V CDR1 and CDR2: SGHTA, FQGNSA. The CDR3 loop spans 13 amino acids.

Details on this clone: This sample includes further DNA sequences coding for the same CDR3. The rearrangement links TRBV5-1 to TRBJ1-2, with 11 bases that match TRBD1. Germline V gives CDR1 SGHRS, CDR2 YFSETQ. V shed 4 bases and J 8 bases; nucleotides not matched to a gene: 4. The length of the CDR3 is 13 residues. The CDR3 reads CASSPGQGGGYTF. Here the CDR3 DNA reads TGCGCCAGCAGCCCGGGACAGGGGGGAGGCTACACCTTC.

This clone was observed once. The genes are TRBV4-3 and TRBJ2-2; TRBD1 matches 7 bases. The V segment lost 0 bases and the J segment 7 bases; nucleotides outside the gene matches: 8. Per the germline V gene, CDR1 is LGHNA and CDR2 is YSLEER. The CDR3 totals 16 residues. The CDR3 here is CASSQETGVRGGELFF. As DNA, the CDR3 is TGCGCCAGCAGCCAAGAAACAGGGGTGAGAGGCGGGGAGCTGTTTTTT.

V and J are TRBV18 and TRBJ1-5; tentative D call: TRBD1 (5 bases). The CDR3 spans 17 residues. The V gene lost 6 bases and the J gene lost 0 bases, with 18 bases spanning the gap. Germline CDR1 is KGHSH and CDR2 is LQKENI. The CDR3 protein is CASSGGTPAYSNQPQHF. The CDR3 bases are TGTGCCAGCTCTGGGGGGACCCCGGCCTATAGCAATCAGCCCCAGCATTTT.

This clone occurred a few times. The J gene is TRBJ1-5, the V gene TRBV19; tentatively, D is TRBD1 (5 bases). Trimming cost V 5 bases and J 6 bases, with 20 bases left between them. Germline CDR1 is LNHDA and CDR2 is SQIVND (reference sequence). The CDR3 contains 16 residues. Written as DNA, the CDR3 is TGTGCCAGTAGTCCTCACGGGGGAAACGAAGCTCAGCCCCAGCATTTT. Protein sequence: CASSPHGGNEAQPQHF.

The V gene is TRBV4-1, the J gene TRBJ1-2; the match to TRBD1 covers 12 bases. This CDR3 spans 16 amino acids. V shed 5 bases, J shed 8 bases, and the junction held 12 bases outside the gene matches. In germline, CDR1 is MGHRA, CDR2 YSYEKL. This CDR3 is CASSSGQGAITRGYTF. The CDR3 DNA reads TGCGCCAGCAGCTCGGGACAGGGGGCTATAACTAGGGGCTACACCTTC.

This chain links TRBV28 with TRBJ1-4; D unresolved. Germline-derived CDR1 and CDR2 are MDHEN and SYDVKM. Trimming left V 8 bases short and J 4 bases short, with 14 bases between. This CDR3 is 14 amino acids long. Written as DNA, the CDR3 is TGTGCCAGCGCGTCACAGAGTTTTAATGAAAAACTGTTTTTT. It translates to CASASQSFNEKLFF.

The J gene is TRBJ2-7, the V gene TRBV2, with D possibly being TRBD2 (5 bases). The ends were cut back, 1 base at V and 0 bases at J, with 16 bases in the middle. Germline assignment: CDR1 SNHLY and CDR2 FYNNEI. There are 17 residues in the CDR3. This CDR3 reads CASSEGGEGQASYEQYF. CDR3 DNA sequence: TGTGCCAGCAGTGAAGGGGGAGAAGGGCAGGCCTCCTACGAGCAGTACTTC.

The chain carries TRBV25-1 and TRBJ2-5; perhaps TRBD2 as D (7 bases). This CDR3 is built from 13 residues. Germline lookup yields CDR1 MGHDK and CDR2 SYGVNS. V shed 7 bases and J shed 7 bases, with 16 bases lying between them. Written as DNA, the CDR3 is TGTGCCAGCACGATCGGGGGAGGGGGGACCCAGTACTTC. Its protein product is CASTIGGGGTQYF.

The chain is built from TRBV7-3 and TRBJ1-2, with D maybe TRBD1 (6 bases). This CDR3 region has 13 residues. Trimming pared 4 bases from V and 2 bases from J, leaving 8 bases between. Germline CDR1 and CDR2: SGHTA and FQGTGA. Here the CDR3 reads CASSYDRNYGYTF. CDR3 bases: TGTGCCAGCAGCTACGACAGGAACTATGGCTACACCTTC. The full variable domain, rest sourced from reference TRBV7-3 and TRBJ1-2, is GAGVSQTPSNKVTEKGKYVELRCDPISGHTALYWYRQSLGQGPEFLIYFQGTGAADDSGLPNDRFFAVRPEGSVSTLKIQRTERGDSAVYLCASSYDRNYGYTFGSGTRLTVV.

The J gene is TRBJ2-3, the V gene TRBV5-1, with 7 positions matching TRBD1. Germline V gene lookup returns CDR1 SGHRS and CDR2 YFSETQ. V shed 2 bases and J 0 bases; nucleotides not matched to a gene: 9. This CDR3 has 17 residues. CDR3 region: CASSLQGQASSTDTQYF. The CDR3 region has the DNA TGCGCCAGCAGCTTACAAGGACAGGCCTCTAGCACAGATACGCAGTATTTT.